This TCR beta chain was captured by sequencing in a study of T cell responses to AZD1222 COVID-19 vaccine. Study context: Second-dose groups at about 4 or about 12 weeks were pooled.

The CDR3 runs to 16 residues. Trimming pared 0 bases from V and 3 bases from J, leaving 13 bases between. The V gene's germline CDR1 is SGDLS and CDR2 YYNGEE. In this sample, this clone turned up once. Its antigen remains unknown. Study-level results: Seropositivity was recorded at baseline in only 6 or 7 AZD1222 recipients.

This table comes from immunoSEQ multiplex PCR, and its TCRdb copy is limited to in-frame clones, with some not included. The data hold about 130,000 clones, with roughly 94% observed a single time. The material was peripheral blood, obtained on day 0 of AZD1222 vaccination. The receptor's source is an adult in good health. This chain joins TRBV9 and TRBJ1-3; D might be TRBD1 (5 bases). The CDR3 reads CASSVAGYFSGNTIYF. The CDR3 nucleotides read TGTGCCAGCAGCGTAGCAGGGTACTTCAGTGGAAACACCATATATTTT.